The 19 T cell receptor beta chains reported below all come from one sample, sequenced in a study of monozygotic twins with inflammatory bowel disease. TCRdb re-called the 5' RACE reads; one entry per CDR3 protein, DNA not given. This sample's table reports under 150,000 distinct CDR3 sequences. Sequenced input: blood. Every receptor here comes from a human donor with ulcerative colitis or Crohn's disease, or a healthy co-twin of an affected twin (not recorded which).

The chain links TRBV6-1 to TRBJ2-6; TCRdb designates TRBD1, a call that cannot be tested without DNA. Germline values: CDR1 MNHNS, CDR2 SASEGT. This CDR3 comprises 14 residues. The CDR3 here is CASRQAGQGIVLTF.

This chain links TRBV5-1 with TRBJ2-5; TCRdb's D call, TRBD1, is unchecked because there is no DNA. The CDR3 consists of 14 residues. From germline, CDR1 is SGHRS and CDR2 YFSETQ. The CDR3 loop reads CASSLQQVRETQYF. The whole variable domain, filled in from reference TRBV5-1 and TRBJ2-5, reads KAGVTQTPRYLIKTRGQQVTLSCSPISGHRSVSWYQQTPGQGLQFLFEYFSETQRNKGNFPGRFSGRQFSNSRSEMNVSTLELGDSALYLCASSLQQVRETQYFGPGTRLLVL.

This chain uses TRBV7-9 with TRBJ1-1. The CDR3 runs to 13 residues. In germline, CDR1 is SEHNR, CDR2 FQNEAQ (reference sequence). CDR3: CASSPGGRTEAFF.

The rearrangement links TRBV12-5 to TRBJ1-1. This CDR3 is built from 13 residues. Germline V lookup: CDR1 LGHNT, CDR2 FRNRAP. This chain's CDR3 is CASGLEGNTEAFF.

V gene TRBV7-2 combines with J gene TRBJ2-1. The CDR3 is made up of 16 amino acids. Germline loops: CDR1 SGHTA, CDR2 FQGNSA. The CDR3 protein is CASSLRPYNSYNEQFF.

The V gene is TRBV7-6, the J gene TRBJ2-1; there is no DNA to check the TCRdb D call of TRBD1. Germline V lookup: CDR1 SGHVS, CDR2 FNYEAQ. The CDR3 extends over 15 amino acids. The CDR3 loop reads CASSLVGTGYNEQFF. Complete variable domain (other parts from reference TRBV7-6 and TRBJ2-1): GAGVSQSPRYKVTKRGQDVALRCDPISGHVSLYWYRQALGQGPEFLTYFNYEAQQDKSGLPNDRFSAERPEGSISTLTIQRTEQRDSAMYRCASSLVGTGYNEQFFGPGTRLTVL.

The chain employs TRBV5-5 and TRBJ2-7; TCRdb's D call of TRBD2 is untestable without DNA. Germline lookup yields CDR1 SGHKS and CDR2 YYEKEE (reference sequence). CDR3 length: 15 amino acids. CDR3 residues: CASSLAGLGGYDQYF.

The chain employs TRBV7-2 and TRBJ2-5. Per germline, CDR1 SGHTA and CDR2 FQGNSA. The CDR3 is made up of 14 amino acids. CDR3: CASSLEMGQETQYF.

The chain employs TRBV7-2 and TRBJ2-5; TCRdb names TRBD1, which stays unverified in the absence of DNA. Germline CDR1 is SGHTA and CDR2 is FQGNSA. The CDR3 contains 14 residues. The CDR3 is CASSFGGVSETQYF.

The chain couples TRBV27 to TRBJ2-3; TCRdb's assignment of TRBD1 cannot be checked, as there is no DNA. The CDR3 is 14 amino acids. Germline V gives CDR1 MNHEY, CDR2 SMNVEV (reference sequence). CDR3 residues: CASSPGGGADTQYF.

The chain is built from TRBV10-3 and TRBJ2-3. Germline values: CDR1 ENHRY, CDR2 SYGVKD. The CDR3 is 13 amino acids. CDR3 loop: CAISGGSTDTQYF.

The chain recombines TRBV15 with TRBJ2-7; lacking DNA, the TRBD1 call made by TCRdb goes unchecked. This CDR3 contains 15 residues. Germline V gives CDR1 LNHNV, CDR2 YYDKDF (reference sequence). CDR3 loop: CATSVFGRGAYEQYF.

The chain has TRBV29-1 and TRBJ2-5; TCRdb's D gene call, TRBD1, goes unchecked for lack of DNA. The CDR3 contains 14 residues. CDR1 and CDR2 from the germline V gene are SQVTM and ANQGSEA. CDR3 sequence reads: CSVEGDTLQETQYF.

The genes are TRBV7-2 and TRBJ1-3; TCRdb calls TRBD1, which cannot be checked without DNA. Germline-derived CDR1 and CDR2 are SGHTA and FQGNSA. The CDR3 is 15 residues long. This CDR3 reads CASSLDGGVGNTIYF.

This chain links TRBV29-1 with TRBJ2-7; TCRdb proposes TRBD2, but this gene call is untestable without DNA. This CDR3 has 13 amino acids. Per the germline V gene, CDR1 is SQVTM and CDR2 is ANQGSEA. The CDR3 sequence is CSVELGARYEQYF.

This chain uses TRBV3-1 with TRBJ2-1; no DNA is available, so the TRBD2 call from TCRdb remains unchecked. The CDR3 is made up of 13 amino acids. The germline V gene encodes CDR1 LGHDT and CDR2 YNNKEL (reference sequence). The CDR3 loop is CASSPRGADEQFF.

This chain connects TRBV7-9 to TRBJ1-1; TCRdb indicates TRBD1, and absent DNA this call remains unverified. The CDR3 has 17 residues. Germline values: CDR1 SEHNR, CDR2 FQNEAQ (reference sequence). This CDR3 is CASSPGGRWADNTEAFF.

The V and J genes are TRBV9 and TRBJ2-3; TCRdb's D call of TRBD2 is untestable without DNA. Germline CDR1 is SGDLS and CDR2 is YYNGEE. CDR3 length: 14 amino acids. CDR3 region: CASSVEYQEGTQYF.

The CDR3 sequence: CASSLDTVISYEQYF. This chain connects TRBV7-8 to TRBJ2-7; no DNA is available, so the TRBD1 call from TCRdb remains unchecked. The germline V gene has CDR1 SGHVS and CDR2 FQNEAQ. CDR3 length: 15 amino acids.